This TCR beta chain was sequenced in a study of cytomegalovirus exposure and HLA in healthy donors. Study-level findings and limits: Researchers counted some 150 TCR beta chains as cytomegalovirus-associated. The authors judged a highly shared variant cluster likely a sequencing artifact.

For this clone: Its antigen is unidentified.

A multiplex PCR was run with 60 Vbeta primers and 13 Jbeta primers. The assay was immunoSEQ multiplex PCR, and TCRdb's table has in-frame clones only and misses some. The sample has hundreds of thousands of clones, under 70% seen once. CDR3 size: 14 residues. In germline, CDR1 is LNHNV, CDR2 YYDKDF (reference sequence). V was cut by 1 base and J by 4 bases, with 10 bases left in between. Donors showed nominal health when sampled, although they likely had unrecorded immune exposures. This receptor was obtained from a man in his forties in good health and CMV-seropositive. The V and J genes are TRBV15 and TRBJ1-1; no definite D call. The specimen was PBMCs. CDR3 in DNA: TGTGCCACCAGCAGAGTTGGGGAGAGCACTGAAGCTTTCTTT. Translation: CATSRVGESTEAFF.